A selection of T cell receptor beta chains follows, all from one sample in a study of vaccination and CD4 T cells after COVID-19. These receptors' targets are unknown. TCRdb recomputed calls from the PCR reads with MiXCR, one row per CDR3 protein. The table has 15,000 to 20,000 distinct CDR3 sequences, 45% seen once; the top ten hold roughly 20%. The specimen was CD4+ T cells from blood, cultured in vitro, collected before SARS-CoV-2 vaccination. These receptor sequences come from a human donor who received a COVID-19 vaccine. CDR3s include the opening cysteine and the closing phenylalanine or tryptophan. D genes are given only for firm matches. Rows give clone size only sometimes, using once, few, many, or a class for an expanded clone.

len	v_gene	d_gene	abundance	j_gene	CDR3aa	CDR3nt
18	TRBV5-4	NA	few	TRBJ1-1	CASSLGSGTGLMYTEAFF	TGTGCCAGCAGCTTGGGAAGTGGAACAGGGTTGATGTACACTGAAGCTTTCTTT
20	TRBV7-3	TRBD1	NA	TRBJ1-5	CASSLRVRGRQGATNQPQHF	TGTGCCAGCAGCTTAAGAGTTAGAGGTCGACAGGGGGCCACCAATCAGCCCCAGCATTTT
12	TRBV30	NA	few	TRBJ1-1	CAWRRGNTEAFF	TGTGCCTGGAGGCGGGGAAACACTGAAGCTTTCTTT
15	TRBV20-1	TRBD2	few	TRBJ2-5	CSARDQRGGLETQYF	TGCAGTGCTAGGGACCAGCGGGGGGGCCTGGAGACCCAGTACTTC
18	TRBV15	TRBD2	few	TRBJ2-4	CATSRDLRASGGKNIQYF	TGTGCCACCAGCAGAGATCTGAGGGCCAGCGGGGGGAAAAACATTCAGTACTTC
18	TRBV7-9	TRBD1	NA	TRBJ1-3	CASSVIYRGQGTGNTIYF	TGTGCCAGCAGCGTAATTTACCGGGGACAGGGAACTGGAAACACCATATATTTT
16	TRBV2	NA	NA	TRBJ1-2	CASSPPGRRTIYGYTF	TGTGCCAGCAGCCCCCCCGGGCGGAGGACGATCTATGGCTACACCTTC
16	TRBV9	TRBD1	NA	TRBJ1-1	CASSVAGQGVNTEAFF	TGTGCCAGCAGCGTGGCGGGACAGGGGGTGAACACTGAAGCTTTCTTT
13	TRBV11-1	NA	NA	TRBJ2-3	CASSIDGTDTQYF	TGTGCCAGCAGCATTGACGGTACAGATACGCAGTATTTT
13	TRBV2	TRBD1	few	TRBJ1-2	CASSRTGNYGYTF	TGTGCCAGCAGTAGGACAGGGAACTATGGCTACACCTTC
16	TRBV18	TRBD2	NA	TRBJ2-3	CASSPTSGGSTDTQYF	TGTGCCAGCTCACCGACTAGCGGGGGCTCCACAGATACGCAGTATTTT
16	TRBV5-4	NA	once	TRBJ2-1	CASSSLTAAAYNEQFF	TGTGCCAGCAGCTCCCTGACTGCGGCAGCCTACAATGAGCAGTTCTTC
13	TRBV2	NA	once	TRBJ1-2	CASSVGPEEGYTF	TGTGCCAGCAGTGTTGGCCCGGAGGAGGGCTACACCTTC
15	TRBV24-1	NA	NA	TRBJ2-5	CATSDPKQGSKTQYF	TGTGCCACCAGTGACCCGAAACAGGGCTCGAAGACCCAGTACTTC
15	TRBV6-2/TRBV6-3	TRBD1	NA	TRBJ1-1	CATFRWGQTNTEAFF	TGTGCCACCTTCCGCTGGGGACAGACGAACACTGAAGCTTTCTTT
16	TRBV6-5	TRBD1	NA	TRBJ1-2	CASSYARTGGNYGYTF	TGTGCCAGCAGTTATGCCCGGACAGGGGGGAACTATGGCTACACCTTC
16	TRBV12-3/TRBV12-4	NA	few	TRBJ1-2	CASSYDRGPLSYGYTF	TGTGCCAGCAGTTACGACCGGGGTCCCCTTTCCTATGGCTACACCTTC
11	TRBV12-3/TRBV12-4	NA	NA	TRBJ2-7	CASSLIYEQYF	TGTGCCAGCAGTTTAATTTATGAGCAGTACTTC
11	TRBV20-1	NA	few	TRBJ1-2	CSARRVYGYTF	TGCAGTGCTAGGAGGGTCTATGGCTACACCTTC
13	TRBV7-2	NA	NA	TRBJ2-5	CASSLAGAETQYF	TGTGCCAGCAGCTTAGCAGGGGCAGAGACCCAGTACTTC
14	TRBV28	NA	once	TRBJ1-1	CASSRPGVYTEAFF	TGTGCCAGCAGCCGGCCAGGGGTTTACACTGAAGCTTTCTTT
12	TRBV6-4	NA	NA	TRBJ1-3	CASNTDGNTIYF	TGTGCCAGCAACACGGATGGAAACACCATATATTTT
15	TRBV7-2	NA	NA	TRBJ1-5	CASSLSGHEGQPQHF	TGTGCCAGCAGCTTGTCAGGGCATGAGGGTCAGCCCCAGCATTTT
14	TRBV19	NA	NA	TRBJ2-3	CASSIRRLGDTQYF	TGTGCCAGTAGTATAAGGCGGTTGGGGGATACGCAGTATTTT
16	TRBV19	TRBD1	few	TRBJ1-6	CASTKGDRPSLSPLHF	TGTGCCAGTACCAAAGGGGACAGGCCATCACTTTCACCCCTCCACTTT
14	TRBV5-6	TRBD2	NA	TRBJ2-5	CASSFGGASETQYF	TGTGCCAGCAGCTTCGGGGGGGCGTCAGAGACCCAGTACTTC
16	TRBV19	TRBD1	NA	TRBJ1-3	CASSPGGLNSGNTIYF	TGTGCCAGCTCCCCAGGGGGGTTGAACTCTGGAAACACCATATATTTT
15	TRBV6-2/TRBV6-3	TRBD1	few	TRBJ2-7	CASRDRQGSSYEQYF	TGTGCCAGCAGGGACCGACAGGGGTCCTCCTACGAGCAGTACTTC
14	TRBV6-1	NA	few	TRBJ1-2	CASSAGVFDYGYTF	TGTGCCAGCAGCGCGGGGGTATTCGACTATGGCTACACCTTC
13	TRBV19	NA	few	TRBJ1-1	CASSIVVGVEAFF	TGTGCCAGTAGTATAGTGGTGGGGGTTGAAGCTTTCTTT
18	TRBV19	TRBD1	NA	TRBJ1-3	CASSRRFRDRGTGNTIYF	TGTGCCAGTAGCCGCAGATTCCGGGACAGGGGAACTGGAAACACCATATATTTT
15	TRBV18	NA	NA	TRBJ1-2	CASSPPGSPHYGYTF	TGTGCCAGCTCACCACCGGGCTCACCGCACTATGGCTACACCTTC